What follows are 14 T cell receptor beta chains derived from one specimen sequenced in a study of blood T cell repertoires in COVID-19. TCRdb's copy holds only in-frame clones and misses some; the assay was immunoSEQ multiplex PCR. The table has approximately 110,000 clones, around 88% seen once; the top ten hold 5% to 6.5%. Source material: peripheral blood. These TCRs come from a human donor in a cohort sampled during active COVID-19.

The rearrangement links TRBV9 to TRBJ2-1; D is possibly TRBD2 (6 bases). Deletions cut 1 base from V and 7 bases from J, with 18 bases between. The CDR3 sequence is 16 residues long. The V gene's germline CDR1 is SGDLS and CDR2 YYNGEE. CDR3: CASSVKPPGVGNEQFF. CDR3 in DNA: TGTGCCAGCAGCGTAAAACCCCCGGGGGTCGGGAATGAGCAGTTCTTC.

The rearrangement links TRBV27 to TRBJ1-2, with TRBD1 identical over 9 bases. This CDR3 is 14 amino acids long. Germline assignment: CDR1 MNHEY and CDR2 SMNVEV (reference sequence). The junction had 8 bases not matched to a gene; V was cut back by 5 bases and J by 7 bases. CDR3 sequence (DNA): TGTGCCAGCAGTCCTAGGACAGGGGAGAGTGGCTACACCTTC. Residues: CASSPRTGESGYTF.

In this sample, this clone turned up once. V gene TRBV12-3 or TRBV12-4 combines with J gene TRBJ1-2; 10 bases map to TRBD1. Trimming cost V 6 bases and J 4 bases; bases outside gene matches: 2. This CDR3 has 13 amino acids. The CDR3 coding sequence is TGTGCCAGCAGCAGGACAGGGGGCTATGGCTACACCTTC. This sequence encodes CASSRTGGYGYTF.

The genes are TRBV10-3 and TRBJ1-1; D might be TRBD1 (5 bases). This CDR3 has 14 residues. Deletions cut 6 bases from V and 2 bases from J, with 13 bases between. Germline values: CDR1 ENHRY, CDR2 SYGVKD. CDR3 nucleotide sequence: TGTGCCATCAGCAGCGTGGGGCCTAACACTGAAGCTTTCTTT. Translation gives CAISSVGPNTEAFF.

V usage is TRBV5-1 and J usage is TRBJ1-1, with D possibly matching TRBD1 (5 bases). Germline CDR1 is SGHRS and CDR2 is YFSETQ. Trimming took off 5 bases at V and 8 bases at J, with 10 bases between the two ends. The CDR3 extends over 11 amino acids. The CDR3 DNA reads TGCGCCAGCAGTACCTCAGGGGAAGCTTTCTTT. It codes for CASSTSGEAFF. The full variable domain, its missing parts supplied by reference TRBV5-1 and TRBJ1-1, is KAGVTQTPRYLIKTRGQQVTLSCSPISGHRSVSWYQQTPGQGLQFLFEYFSETQRNKGNFPGRFSGRQFSNSRSEMNVSTLELGDSALYLCASSTSGEAFFGQGTRLTVV.

This clone was found once. This sequence joins TRBV2 and TRBJ2-5; 8 bases map to TRBD1. Germline CDR1 and CDR2: SNHLY and FYNNEI. The CDR3 length is 15 residues. The V segment lost 4 bases and the J segment 5 bases; nucleotides outside the gene matches: 9. CDR3 nucleotide sequence: TGTGCCAGCAGTGCAGGGCAGGGGGCCGTCGAGACCCAGTACTTC. Its translation is CASSAGQGAVETQYF.

The rearrangement links TRBV12-2 to TRBJ1-2. TRBV12-2 is classified as a pseudogene. This CDR3 comprises 15 residues. The DNA of the CDR3 is TGTGCAAGTCGCTTAATTCTCGCGGGCGTCCGCGGCTACACCTTC. Encoded protein: CASRLILAGVRGYTF.

The chain joins TRBV9 to TRBJ2-7; 7 positions match TRBD2. Germline CDR1 reads SGDLS; CDR2 reads YYNGEE. V lost 4 bases to trimming and J lost 2 bases; unmatched junction nucleotides: 9. The CDR3 loop spans 15 amino acids. The CDR3 DNA is TGTGCCAGCAGCAAATCAAGCGGGAACACCTACGAGCAGTACTTC. Amino acids: CASSKSSGNTYEQYF. The full variable domain, its missing parts supplied by reference TRBV9 and TRBJ2-7, is DSGVTQTPKHLITATGQRVTLRCSPRSGDLSVYWYQQSLDQGLQFLIQYYNGEERAKGNILERFSAQQFPDLHSELNLSSLELGDSALYFCASSKSSGNTYEQYFGPGTRLTVT.

This clone was picked up a small number of times. V gene TRBV28 combines with J gene TRBJ1-2, with no clear D. Germline V gene data show CDR1 as MDHEN and CDR2 as SYDVKM. The CDR3 extends over 12 amino acids. The V and J ends lost 5 bases and 3 bases respectively, with 7 bases between them. This CDR3 is CASSGEYYGYTF. The CDR3 bases are TGTGCCAGCAGTGGAGAGTACTATGGCTACACCTTC.

The chain combines TRBV2 with TRBJ2-1; 8 nucleotides match TRBD1. With V trimmed by 11 bases and J by 10 bases, 16 bases remained unmatched. Germline loops: CDR1 SNHLY, CDR2 FYNNEI. This CDR3 region has 14 residues. As DNA, the CDR3 is TGTGCCGGCCTTGCGGGACAGGCACGATGGGAGCAGTTCTTC. Protein product: CAGLAGQARWEQFF.

The chain combines TRBV14 with TRBJ2-1; 7 nucleotides match TRBD2. The CDR3 contains 21 residues. Per the germline V gene, CDR1 is SGHDN and CDR2 is FVKESK. Trimming at V came to 2 bases and at J to 0 bases, leaving 19 bases not matched to a gene. In nucleotides, the CDR3 is TGTGCCAGCAGCCAAATTTCCCTAGCGGAGTACCTCTTCAGCTCCTACAATGAGCAGTTCTTC. Its protein product is CASSQISLAEYLFSSYNEQFF.

V usage is TRBV6-2 or TRBV6-3 and J usage is TRBJ2-3, with TRBD2 matching over 12 bases. The CDR3 has 18 residues. J gave up 2 bases and V 2 bases, and 8 bases lay outside the gene matches. The germline V gene has CDR1 MNHEY and CDR2 SVGEGT. Here the CDR3 DNA reads TGTGCCAGCAGTTACCCCATGACTAGCGGGGGCCACACAGATACGCAGTATTTT. This translates into CASSYPMTSGGHTDTQYF.

This chain connects TRBV29-1 to TRBJ1-2; D is undetermined. V was clipped by 7 bases and J by 4 bases, with 13 bases between them. Germline V gene data show CDR1 as SQVTM and CDR2 as ANQGSEA. The CDR3 loop spans 12 amino acids. The DNA of the CDR3 is TGCAGCGGAGGAGGATTCGGCTATGGCTACACCTTC. Its translation is CSGGGFGYGYTF.

This chain uses TRBV19 with TRBJ2-1; 8 nucleotides match TRBD2. With 5 bases clipped from V and 6 bases from J, the junction kept 3 bases outside the gene matches. The length of the CDR3 is 13 residues. Germline CDR1 LNHDA, CDR2 SQIVND (reference sequence). In DNA, the CDR3 is TGTGCCAGTAGTCGGCGGGAGGTCAATGAGCAGTTCTTC. Its translation: CASSRREVNEQFF.